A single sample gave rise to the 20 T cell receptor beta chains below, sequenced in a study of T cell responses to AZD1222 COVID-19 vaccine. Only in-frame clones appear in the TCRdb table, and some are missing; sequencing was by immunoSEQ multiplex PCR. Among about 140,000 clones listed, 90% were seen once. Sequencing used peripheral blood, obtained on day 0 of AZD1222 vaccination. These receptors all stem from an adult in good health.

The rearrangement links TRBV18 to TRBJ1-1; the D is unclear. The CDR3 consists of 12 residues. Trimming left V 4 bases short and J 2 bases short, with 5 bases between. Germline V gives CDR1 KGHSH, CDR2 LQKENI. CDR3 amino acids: CASSLKNTEAFF. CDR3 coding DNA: TGTGCCAGCTCACTGAAAAACACTGAAGCTTTCTTT. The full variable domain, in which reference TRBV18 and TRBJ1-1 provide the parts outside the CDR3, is NAGVMQNPRHLVRRRGQEARLRCSPMKGHSHVYWYRQLPEEGLKFMVYLQKENIIDESGMPKERFSAEFPKEGPSILRIQQVVRGDSAAYFCASSLKNTEAFFGQGTRLTVV.

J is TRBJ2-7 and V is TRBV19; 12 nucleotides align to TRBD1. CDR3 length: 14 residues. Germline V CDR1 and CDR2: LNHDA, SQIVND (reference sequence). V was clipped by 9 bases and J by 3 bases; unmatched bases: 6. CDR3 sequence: CASSRDRGLYEQYF. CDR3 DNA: TGTGCCAGCAGCCGGGACAGGGGGCTCTACGAGCAGTACTTC.

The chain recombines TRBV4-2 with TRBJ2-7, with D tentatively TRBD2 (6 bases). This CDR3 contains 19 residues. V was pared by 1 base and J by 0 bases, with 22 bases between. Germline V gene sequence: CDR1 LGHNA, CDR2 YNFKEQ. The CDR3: CASSQVRAVGGISSYEQYF. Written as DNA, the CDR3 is TGTGCCAGCAGCCAAGTCAGGGCCGTTGGGGGGATAAGCTCCTACGAGCAGTACTTC.

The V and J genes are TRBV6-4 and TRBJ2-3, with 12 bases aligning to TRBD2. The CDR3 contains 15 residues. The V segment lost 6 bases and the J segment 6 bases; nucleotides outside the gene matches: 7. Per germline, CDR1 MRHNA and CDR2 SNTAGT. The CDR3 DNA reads TGTGCCAGCAGCCGGACTAGCGGGGCAAGGGATACGCAGTATTTT. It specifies CASSRTSGARDTQYF.

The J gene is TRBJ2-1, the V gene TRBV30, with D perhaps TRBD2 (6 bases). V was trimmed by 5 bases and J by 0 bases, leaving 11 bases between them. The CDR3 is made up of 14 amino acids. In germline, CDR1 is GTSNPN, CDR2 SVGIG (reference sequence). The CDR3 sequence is CAWGVGGSYNEQFF. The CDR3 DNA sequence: TGTGCCTGGGGGGTCGGGGGCTCCTACAATGAGCAGTTCTTC.

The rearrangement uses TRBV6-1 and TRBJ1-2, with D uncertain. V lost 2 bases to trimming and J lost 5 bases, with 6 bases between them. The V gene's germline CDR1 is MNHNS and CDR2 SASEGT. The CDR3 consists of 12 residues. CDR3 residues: CASSESEYGYTF. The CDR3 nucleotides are TGTGCCAGCAGTGAATCGGAATATGGCTACACCTTC.

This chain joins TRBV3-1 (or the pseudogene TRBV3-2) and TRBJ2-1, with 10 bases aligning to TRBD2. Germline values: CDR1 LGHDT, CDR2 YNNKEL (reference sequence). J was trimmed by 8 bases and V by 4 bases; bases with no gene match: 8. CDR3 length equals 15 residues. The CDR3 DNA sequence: TGTGCCAGCAGCCCGCTAGCGGGAGTTAATCATGAGCAGTTCTTC. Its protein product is CASSPLAGVNHEQFF.

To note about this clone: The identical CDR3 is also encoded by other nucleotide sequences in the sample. The CDR3 DNA reads TGTGCCAGCAGCGTAAGCACAGATACGCAGTATTTT. It translates to CASSVSTDTQYF. The genes are TRBV9 and TRBJ2-3; D ambiguous. V gave up 1 base and J gave up 0 bases, with 0 bases separating them. The CDR3 sequence is 12 residues long. Germline-derived CDR1 and CDR2 are SGDLS and YYNGEE.

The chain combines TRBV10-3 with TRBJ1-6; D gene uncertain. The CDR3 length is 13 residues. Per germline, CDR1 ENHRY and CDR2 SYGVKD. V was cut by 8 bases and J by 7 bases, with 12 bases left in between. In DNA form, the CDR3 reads TGTGCCATCCATGCCCGCCCGAATTCACCCCTCCACTTT. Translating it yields CAIHARPNSPLHF.

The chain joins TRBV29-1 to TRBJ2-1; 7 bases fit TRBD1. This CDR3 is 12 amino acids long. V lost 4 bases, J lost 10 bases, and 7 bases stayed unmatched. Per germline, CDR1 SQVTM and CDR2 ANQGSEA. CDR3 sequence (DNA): TGCAGCGTTGTTTTAGGGGGCCGCGAGCAGTTCTTC. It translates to CSVVLGGREQFF.

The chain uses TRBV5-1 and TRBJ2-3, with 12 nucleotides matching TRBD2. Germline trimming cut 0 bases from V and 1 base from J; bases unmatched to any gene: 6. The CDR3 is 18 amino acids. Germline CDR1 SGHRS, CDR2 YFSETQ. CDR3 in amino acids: CASSLGPTSGGRTDTQYF. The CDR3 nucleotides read TGCGCCAGCAGCTTGGGTCCTACTAGCGGGGGGCGCACAGATACGCAGTATTTT.

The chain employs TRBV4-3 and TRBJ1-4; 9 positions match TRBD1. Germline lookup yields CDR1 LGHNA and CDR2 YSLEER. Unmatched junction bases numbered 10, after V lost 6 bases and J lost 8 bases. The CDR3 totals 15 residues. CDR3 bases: TGCGCCAGCAGTGCCAAGGGACAGGGACTCGAAAAACTGTTTTTT. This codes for CASSAKGQGLEKLFF.

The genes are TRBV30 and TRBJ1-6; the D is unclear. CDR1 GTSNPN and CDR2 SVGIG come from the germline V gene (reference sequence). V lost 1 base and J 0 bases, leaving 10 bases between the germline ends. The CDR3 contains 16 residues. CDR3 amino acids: CAWSGFGSSYNSPLHF. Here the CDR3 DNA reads TGTGCCTGGAGTGGCTTTGGGAGCTCCTATAATTCACCCCTCCACTTT.

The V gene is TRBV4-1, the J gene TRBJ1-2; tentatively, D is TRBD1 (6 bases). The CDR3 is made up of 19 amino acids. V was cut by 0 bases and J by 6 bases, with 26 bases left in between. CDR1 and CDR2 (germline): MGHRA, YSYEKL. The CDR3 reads CASSQENRGGGQGSDGYTF. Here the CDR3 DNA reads TGCGCCAGCAGCCAAGAGAACCGTGGGGGGGGGCAAGGATCGGATGGCTACACCTTC.

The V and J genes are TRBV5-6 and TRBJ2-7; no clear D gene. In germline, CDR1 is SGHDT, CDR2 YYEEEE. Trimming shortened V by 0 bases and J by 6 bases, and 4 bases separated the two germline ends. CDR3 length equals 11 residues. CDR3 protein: CASSLVGEQYF. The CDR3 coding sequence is TGTGCCAGCAGCTTGGTTGGCGAGCAGTACTTC.

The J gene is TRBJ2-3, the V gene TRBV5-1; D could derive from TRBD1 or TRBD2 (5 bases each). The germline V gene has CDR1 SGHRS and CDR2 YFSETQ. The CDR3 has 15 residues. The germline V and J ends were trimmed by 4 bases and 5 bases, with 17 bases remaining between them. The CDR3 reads CASSAGSGTGDTQYF. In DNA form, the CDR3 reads TGCGCCAGCAGCGCCGGCTCCGGGACGGGAGATACGCAGTATTTT. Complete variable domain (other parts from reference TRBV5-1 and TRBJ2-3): KAGVTQTPRYLIKTRGQQVTLSCSPISGHRSVSWYQQTPGQGLQFLFEYFSETQRNKGNFPGRFSGRQFSNSRSEMNVSTLELGDSALYLCASSAGSGTGDTQYFGPGTRLTVL.

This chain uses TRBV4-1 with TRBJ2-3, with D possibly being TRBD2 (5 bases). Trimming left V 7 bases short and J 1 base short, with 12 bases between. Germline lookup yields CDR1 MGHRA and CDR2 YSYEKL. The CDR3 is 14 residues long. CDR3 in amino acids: CASTREARTDTQYF. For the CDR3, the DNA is TGCGCCAGCACCCGGGAAGCCCGCACAGATACGCAGTATTTT.

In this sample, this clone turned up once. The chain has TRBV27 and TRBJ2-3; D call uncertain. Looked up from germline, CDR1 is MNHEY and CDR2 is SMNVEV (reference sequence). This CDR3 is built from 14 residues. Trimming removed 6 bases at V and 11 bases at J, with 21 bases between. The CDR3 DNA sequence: TGTGCCAGCAGCCTTCCCGACCTATATTCGGGGCAGTATTTT. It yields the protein CASSLPDLYSGQYF.

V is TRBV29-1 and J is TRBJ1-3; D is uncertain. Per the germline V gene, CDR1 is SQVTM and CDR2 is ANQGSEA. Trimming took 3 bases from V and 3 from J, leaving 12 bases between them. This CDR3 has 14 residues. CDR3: CSVEAALGGNTIYF. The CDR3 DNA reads TGCAGCGTTGAGGCGGCACTCGGTGGAAACACCATATATTTT.

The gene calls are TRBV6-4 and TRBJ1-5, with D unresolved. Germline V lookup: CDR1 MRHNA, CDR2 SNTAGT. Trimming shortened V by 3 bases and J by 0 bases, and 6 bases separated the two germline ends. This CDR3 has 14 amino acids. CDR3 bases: TGTGCCAGCAGTGATGGCTATAGCAATCAGCCCCAGCATTTT. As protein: CASSDGYSNQPQHF.